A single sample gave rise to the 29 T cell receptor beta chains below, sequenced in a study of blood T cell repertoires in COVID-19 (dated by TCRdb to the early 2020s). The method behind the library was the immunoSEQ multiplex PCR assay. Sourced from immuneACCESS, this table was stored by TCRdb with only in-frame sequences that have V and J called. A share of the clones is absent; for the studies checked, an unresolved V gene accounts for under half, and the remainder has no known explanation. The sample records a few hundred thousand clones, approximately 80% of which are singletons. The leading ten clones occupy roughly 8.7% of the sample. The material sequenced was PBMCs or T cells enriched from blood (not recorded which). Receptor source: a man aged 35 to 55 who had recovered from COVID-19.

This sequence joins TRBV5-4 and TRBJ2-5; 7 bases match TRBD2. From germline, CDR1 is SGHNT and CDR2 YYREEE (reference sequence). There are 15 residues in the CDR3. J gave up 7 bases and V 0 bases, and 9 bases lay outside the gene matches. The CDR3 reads CASSLGGSILGTQYF. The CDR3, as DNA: TGTGCCAGCAGCTTGGGCGGGAGCATACTGGGGACCCAGTACTTC.

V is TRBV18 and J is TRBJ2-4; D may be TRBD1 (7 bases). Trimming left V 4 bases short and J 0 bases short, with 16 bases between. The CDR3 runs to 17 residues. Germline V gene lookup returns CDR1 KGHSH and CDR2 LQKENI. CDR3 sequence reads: CASSRRGTAAAKNIQYF. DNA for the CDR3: TGTGCCAGCTCACGACGGGGGACAGCAGCAGCCAAAAACATTCAGTACTTC.

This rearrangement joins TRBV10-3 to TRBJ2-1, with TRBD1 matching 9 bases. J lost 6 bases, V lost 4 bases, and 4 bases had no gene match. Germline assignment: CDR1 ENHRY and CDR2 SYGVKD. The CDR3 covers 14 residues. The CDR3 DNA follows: TGTGCCATCAGTGGTTCGACAGGGGGCAATGAGCAGTTCTTC. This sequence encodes CAISGSTGGNEQFF.

In nucleotides, the CDR3 is TGCAGCGTATCAGGACAGGGGGAAAATGGCTACACCTTC. Protein product: CSVSGQGENGYTF. The chain joins TRBV29-1 to TRBJ1-2; 10 bases are a match to TRBD1. Germline trimming cut 6 bases from V and 6 bases from J; bases unmatched to any gene: 7. The CDR3 is 13 amino acids. The V gene's germline CDR1 is SQVTM and CDR2 ANQGSEA.

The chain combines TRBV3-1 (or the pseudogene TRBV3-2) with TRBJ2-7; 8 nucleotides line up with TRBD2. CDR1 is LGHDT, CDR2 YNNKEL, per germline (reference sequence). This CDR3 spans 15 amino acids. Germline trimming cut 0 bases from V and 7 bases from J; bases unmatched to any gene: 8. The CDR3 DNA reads TGTGCCAGCAGCCAAGATCCAGCGGGAGTAAGAGAGCAGTACTTC. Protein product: CASSQDPAGVREQYF.

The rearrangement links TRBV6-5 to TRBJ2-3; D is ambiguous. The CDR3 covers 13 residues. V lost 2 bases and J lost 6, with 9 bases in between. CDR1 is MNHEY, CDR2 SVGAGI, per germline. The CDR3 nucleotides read TGTGCCAGCAGTTACCAGGTCCTGGATACGCAGTATTTT. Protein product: CASSYQVLDTQYF.

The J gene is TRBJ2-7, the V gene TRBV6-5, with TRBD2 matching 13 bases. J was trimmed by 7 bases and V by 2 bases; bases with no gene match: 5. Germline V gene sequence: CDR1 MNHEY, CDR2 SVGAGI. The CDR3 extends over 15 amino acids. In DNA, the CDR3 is TGTGCCAGCAGTTACGGGACTAGCGGGGTCAGAGAGCAGTACTTC. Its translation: CASSYGTSGVREQYF.

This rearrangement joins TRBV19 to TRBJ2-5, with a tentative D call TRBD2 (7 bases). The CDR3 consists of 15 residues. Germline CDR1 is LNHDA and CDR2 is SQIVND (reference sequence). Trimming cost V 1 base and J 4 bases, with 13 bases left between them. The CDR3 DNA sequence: TGTGCCAGTAGTATAGCGGTAGGGGGGGGAGAGACCCAGTACTTC. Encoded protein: CASSIAVGGGETQYF.

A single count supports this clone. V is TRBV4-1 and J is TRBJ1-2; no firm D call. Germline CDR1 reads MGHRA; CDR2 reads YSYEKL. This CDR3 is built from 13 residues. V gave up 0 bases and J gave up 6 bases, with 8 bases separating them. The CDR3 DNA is TGCGCCAGCAGCCAAGATCATGGAGATGGCTACACCTTC. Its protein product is CASSQDHGDGYTF.

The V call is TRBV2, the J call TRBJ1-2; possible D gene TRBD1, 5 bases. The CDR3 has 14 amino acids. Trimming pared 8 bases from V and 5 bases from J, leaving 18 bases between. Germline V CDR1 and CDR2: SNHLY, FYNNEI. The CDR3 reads CASSEGSSGYGYTF. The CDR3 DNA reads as TGTGCCAGCTCGGAGGGGAGTTCGGGGTATGGCTACACCTTC. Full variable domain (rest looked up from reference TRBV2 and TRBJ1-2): EPEVTQTPSHQVTQMGQEVILRCVPISNHLYFYWYRQILGQKVEFLVSFYNNEISEKSEIFDDQFSVERPDGSNFTLKIRSTKLEDSAMYFCASSEGSSGYGYTFGSGTRLTVV.

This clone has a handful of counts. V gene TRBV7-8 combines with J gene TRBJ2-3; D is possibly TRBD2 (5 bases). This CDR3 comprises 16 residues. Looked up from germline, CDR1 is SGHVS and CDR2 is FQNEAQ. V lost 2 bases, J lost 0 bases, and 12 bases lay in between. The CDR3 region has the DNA TGTGCCAGCAGCTTAATAAGCGGTACTAGCACAGATACGCAGTATTTT. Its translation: CASSLISGTSTDTQYF.

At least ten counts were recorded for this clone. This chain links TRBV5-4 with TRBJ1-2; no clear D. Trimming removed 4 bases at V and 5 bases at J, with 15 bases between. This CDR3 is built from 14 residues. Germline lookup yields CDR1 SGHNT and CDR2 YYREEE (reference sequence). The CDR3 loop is CASSTNEHPYGYTF. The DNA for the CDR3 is TGTGCCAGCAGCACTAACGAGCACCCGTATGGCTACACCTTC.

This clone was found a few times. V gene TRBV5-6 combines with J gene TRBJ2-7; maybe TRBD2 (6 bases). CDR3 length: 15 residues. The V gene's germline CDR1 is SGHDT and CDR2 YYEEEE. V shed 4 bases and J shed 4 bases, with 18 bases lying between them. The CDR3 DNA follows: TGTGCCAGCAGCCGGAGGGCTAGCGTGTTATACGAGCAGTACTTC. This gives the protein CASSRRASVLYEQYF.

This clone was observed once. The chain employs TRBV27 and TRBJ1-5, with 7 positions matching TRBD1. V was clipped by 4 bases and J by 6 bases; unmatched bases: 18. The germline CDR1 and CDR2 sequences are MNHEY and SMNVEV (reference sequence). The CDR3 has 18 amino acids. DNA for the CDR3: TGTGCCAGCAGTTCCCCCGGGAGTGGAGGGGGCGTGGGTCAGCCCCAGCATTTT. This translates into CASSSPGSGGGVGQPQHF.

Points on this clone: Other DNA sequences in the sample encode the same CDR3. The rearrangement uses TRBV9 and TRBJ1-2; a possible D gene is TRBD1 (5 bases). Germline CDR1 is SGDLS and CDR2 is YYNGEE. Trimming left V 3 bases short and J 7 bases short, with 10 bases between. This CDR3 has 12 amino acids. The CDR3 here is CASSAQGAGYTF. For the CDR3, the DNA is TGTGCCAGCAGCGCGCAGGGTGCTGGCTACACCTTC.

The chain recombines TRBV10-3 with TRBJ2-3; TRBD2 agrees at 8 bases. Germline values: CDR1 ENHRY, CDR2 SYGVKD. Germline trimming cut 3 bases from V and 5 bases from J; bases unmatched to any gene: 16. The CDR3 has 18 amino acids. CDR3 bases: TGTGCCATCAGTGATTGGGGGGGTAGCGGGACCAGGGGAGATACGCAGTATTTT. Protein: CAISDWGGSGTRGDTQYF.

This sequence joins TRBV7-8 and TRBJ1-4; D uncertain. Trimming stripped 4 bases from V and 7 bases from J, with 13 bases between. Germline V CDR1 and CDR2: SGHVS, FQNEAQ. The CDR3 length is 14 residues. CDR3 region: CASSSSGGGEKLFF. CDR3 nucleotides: TGTGCCAGCAGCTCCTCGGGAGGAGGTGAAAAACTGTTTTTT. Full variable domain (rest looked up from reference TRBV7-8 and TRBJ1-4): GAGVSQSPRYKVAKRGQDVALRCDPISGHVSLFWYQQALGQGPEFLTYFQNEAQLDKSGLPSDRFFAERPEGSVSTLKIQRTQQEDSAVYLCASSSSGGGEKLFFGSGTQLSVL.

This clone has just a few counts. CDR3 amino acids: CSALNTEAFF. The CDR3 DNA reads as TGCAGCGCCCTAAACACTGAAGCTTTCTTT. The rearrangement joins TRBV29-1 to TRBJ1-1; D not resolved. Trimming took 7 bases from V and 2 from J, leaving 5 bases between them. The CDR3 loop spans 10 amino acids. The germline V gene encodes CDR1 SQVTM and CDR2 ANQGSEA.

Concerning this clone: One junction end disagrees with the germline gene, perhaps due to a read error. CDR3 in amino acids: CANSPHGASVTDTQYF. The DNA of the CDR3 is TGTGCCAACTCACCACATGGGGCTAGCGTAACAGATACGCAGTATTTT. The V call is TRBV18, the J call TRBJ2-3; the D gene is possibly TRBD2 (6 bases). CDR1 is KGHSH, CDR2 LQKENI, per germline. The CDR3 totals 16 residues. The full variable domain, rest sourced from reference TRBV18 and TRBJ2-3, is NAGVMQNPRHLVRRRGQEARLRCSPMKGHSHVYWYRQLPEEGLKFMVYLQKENIIDESGMPKERFSAEFPKEGPSILRIQQVVRGDSAAYFCANSPHGASVTDTQYFGPGTRLTVL.

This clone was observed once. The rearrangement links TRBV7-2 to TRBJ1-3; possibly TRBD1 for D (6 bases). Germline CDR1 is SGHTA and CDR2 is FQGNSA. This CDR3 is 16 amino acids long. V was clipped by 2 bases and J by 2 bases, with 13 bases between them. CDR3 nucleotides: TGTGCCAGCAGCTTAAGGGGAGGGGGTACTGGAAACACCATATATTTT. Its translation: CASSLRGGGTGNTIYF.

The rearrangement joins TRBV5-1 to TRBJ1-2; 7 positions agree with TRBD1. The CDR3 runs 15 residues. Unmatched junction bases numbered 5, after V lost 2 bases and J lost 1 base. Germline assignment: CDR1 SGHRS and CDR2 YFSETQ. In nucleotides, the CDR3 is TGCGCCAGCAGCTTACAGGGGCACCTTAACTATGGCTACACCTTC. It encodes CASSLQGHLNYGYTF.

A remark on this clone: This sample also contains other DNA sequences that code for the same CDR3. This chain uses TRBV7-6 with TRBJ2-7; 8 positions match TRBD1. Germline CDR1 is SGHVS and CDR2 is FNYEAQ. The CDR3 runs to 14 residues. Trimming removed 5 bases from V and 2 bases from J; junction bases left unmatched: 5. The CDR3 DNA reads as TGTGCCAGCAGCCTAGGACAGGGCGCCTACGAGCAGTACTTC. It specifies CASSLGQGAYEQYF.

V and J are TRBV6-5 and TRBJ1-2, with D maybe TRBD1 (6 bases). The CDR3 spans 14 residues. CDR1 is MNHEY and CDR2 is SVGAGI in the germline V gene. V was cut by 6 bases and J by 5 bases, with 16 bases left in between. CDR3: CASSHTRGGYGYTF. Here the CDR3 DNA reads TGTGCCAGCAGCCACACCAGGGGTGGGTATGGCTACACCTTC.

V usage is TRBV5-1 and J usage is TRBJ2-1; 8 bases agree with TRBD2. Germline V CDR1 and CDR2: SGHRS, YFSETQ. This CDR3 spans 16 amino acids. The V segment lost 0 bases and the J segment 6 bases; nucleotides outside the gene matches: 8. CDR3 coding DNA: TGCGCCAGCAGCTTGGGCGGCGGGGGGCCTATCAATGAGCAGTTCTTC. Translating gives CASSLGGGGPINEQFF.

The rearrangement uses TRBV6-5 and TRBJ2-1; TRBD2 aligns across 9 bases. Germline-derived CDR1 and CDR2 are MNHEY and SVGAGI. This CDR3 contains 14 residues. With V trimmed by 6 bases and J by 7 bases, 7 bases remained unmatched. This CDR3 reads CASRRLAVSNEQFF. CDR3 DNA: TGTGCCAGCAGAAGACTAGCGGTGTCAAATGAGCAGTTCTTC.

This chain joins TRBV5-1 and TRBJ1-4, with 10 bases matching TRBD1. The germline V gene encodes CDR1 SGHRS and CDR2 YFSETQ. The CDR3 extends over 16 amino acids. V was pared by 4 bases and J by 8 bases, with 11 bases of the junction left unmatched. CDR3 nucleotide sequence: TGCGCCAGCAGCACCCGGACAGGGGGTATGGGGGAAAAACTGTTTTTT. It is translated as CASSTRTGGMGEKLFF. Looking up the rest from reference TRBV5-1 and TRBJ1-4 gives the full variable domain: KAGVTQTPRYLIKTRGQQVTLSCSPISGHRSVSWYQQTPGQGLQFLFEYFSETQRNKGNFPGRFSGRQFSNSRSEMNVSTLELGDSALYLCASSTRTGGMGEKLFFGSGTQLSVL.

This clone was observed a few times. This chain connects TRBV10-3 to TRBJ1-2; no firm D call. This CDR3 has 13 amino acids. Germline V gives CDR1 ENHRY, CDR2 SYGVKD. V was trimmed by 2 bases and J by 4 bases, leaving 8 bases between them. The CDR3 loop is CAISEGHRYGYTF. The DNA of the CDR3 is TGTGCCATCAGTGAGGGGCACCGCTATGGCTACACCTTC.

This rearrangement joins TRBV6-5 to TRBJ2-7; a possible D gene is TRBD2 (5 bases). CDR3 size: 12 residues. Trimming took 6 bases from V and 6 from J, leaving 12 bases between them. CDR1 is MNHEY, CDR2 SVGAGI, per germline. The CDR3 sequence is CASSIGGAEQYF. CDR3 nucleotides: TGTGCCAGCAGCATAGGAGGCGCCGAGCAGTACTTC.

CDR3 amino acids: CASRDLAESYNEQFF. The CDR3 nucleotides read TGTGCCAGCAGGGATCTAGCGGAGTCCTACAATGAGCAGTTCTTC. V gene TRBV2 combines with J gene TRBJ2-1, with 7 positions matching TRBD2. The V gene's germline CDR1 is SNHLY and CDR2 FYNNEI. CDR3 length: 15 amino acids. The trim removed 6 bases at V and 1 base at J, leaving 6 bases unmatched.